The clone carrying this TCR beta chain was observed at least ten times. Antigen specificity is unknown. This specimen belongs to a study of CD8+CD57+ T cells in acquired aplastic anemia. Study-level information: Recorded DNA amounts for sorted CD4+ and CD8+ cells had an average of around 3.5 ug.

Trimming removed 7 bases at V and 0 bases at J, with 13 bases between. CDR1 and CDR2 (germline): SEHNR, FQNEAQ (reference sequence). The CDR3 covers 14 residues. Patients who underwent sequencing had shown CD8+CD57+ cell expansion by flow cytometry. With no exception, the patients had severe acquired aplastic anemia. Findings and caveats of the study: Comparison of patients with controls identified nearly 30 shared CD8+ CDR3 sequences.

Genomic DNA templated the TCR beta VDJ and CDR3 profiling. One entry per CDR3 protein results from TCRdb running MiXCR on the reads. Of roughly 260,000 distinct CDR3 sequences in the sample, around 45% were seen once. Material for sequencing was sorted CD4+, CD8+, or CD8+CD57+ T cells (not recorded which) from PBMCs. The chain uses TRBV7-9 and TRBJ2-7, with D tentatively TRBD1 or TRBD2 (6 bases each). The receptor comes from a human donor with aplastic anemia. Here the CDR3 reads CASIDGGGSYEQYF. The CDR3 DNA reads TGTGCCAGCATCGACGGAGGGGGCTCCTACGAGCAGTACTTC.